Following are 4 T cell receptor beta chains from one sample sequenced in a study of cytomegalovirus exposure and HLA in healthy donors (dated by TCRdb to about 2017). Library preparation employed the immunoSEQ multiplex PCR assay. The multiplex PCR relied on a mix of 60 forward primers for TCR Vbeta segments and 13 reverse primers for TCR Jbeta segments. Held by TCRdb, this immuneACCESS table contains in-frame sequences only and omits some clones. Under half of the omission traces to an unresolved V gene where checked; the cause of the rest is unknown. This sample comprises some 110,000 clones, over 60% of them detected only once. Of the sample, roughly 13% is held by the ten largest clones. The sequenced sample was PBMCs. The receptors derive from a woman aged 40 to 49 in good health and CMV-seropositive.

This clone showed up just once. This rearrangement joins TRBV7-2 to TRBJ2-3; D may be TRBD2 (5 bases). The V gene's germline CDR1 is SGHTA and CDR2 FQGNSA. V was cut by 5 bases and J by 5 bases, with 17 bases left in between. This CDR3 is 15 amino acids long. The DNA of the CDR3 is TGTGCCAGCAGCCTCCTCTGGACTGGAGGAGATACGCAGTATTTT. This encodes CASSLLWTGGDTQYF. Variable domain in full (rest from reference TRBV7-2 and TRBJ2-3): GAGVSQSPSNKVTEKGKDVELRCDPISGHTALYWYRQSLGQGLEFLIYFQGNSAPDKSGLPSDRFSAERTGGSVSTLTIQRTQQEDSAVYLCASSLLWTGGDTQYFGPGTRLTVL.

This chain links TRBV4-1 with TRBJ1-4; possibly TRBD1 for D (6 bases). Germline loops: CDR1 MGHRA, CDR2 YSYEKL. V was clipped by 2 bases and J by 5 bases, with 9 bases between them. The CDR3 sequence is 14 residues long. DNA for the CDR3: TGCGCCAGCAGCCAATTAACAGGGAATGAAAAACTGTTTTTT. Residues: CASSQLTGNEKLFF.

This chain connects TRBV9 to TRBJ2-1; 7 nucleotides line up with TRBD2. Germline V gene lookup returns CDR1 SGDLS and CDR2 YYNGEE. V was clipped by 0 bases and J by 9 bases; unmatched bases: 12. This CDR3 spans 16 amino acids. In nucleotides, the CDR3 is TGTGCCAGCAGCGTAGCCTCTGGACTAGGCTCGCTTGAGCAGTTCTTC. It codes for CASSVASGLGSLEQFF.

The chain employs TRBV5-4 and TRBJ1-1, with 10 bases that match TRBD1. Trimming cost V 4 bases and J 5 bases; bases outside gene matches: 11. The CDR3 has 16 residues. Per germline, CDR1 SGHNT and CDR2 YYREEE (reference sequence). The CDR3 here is CASSRDRGRVSTEAFF. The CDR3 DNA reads TGTGCCAGCAGCAGAGACAGGGGGCGGGTTTCTACTGAAGCTTTCTTT.